The entry below gives a single T cell receptor beta chain sequence along with its context. The target antigen is unknown. cDNA synthesis used the whole RNA isolate, giving expressed TCRB sequences. This table comes from immunoSEQ multiplex PCR, and its TCRdb copy is limited to in-frame clones, with some not included. The table includes approximately 330,000 clones, approximately 11% detected once. The ends were cut back, 4 bases at V and 0 bases at J, with 16 bases in the middle. Germline V gives CDR1 MDHEN, CDR2 SYDVKM. This CDR3 comprises 16 residues. These data belong to a study of beta chain features in type 1 diabetes. Overall study findings and caveats: For patients and controls alike, PCR might favor shorter templates to the same degree. Patients with type 1 diabetes showed fewer VDJ junction insertions and more deletions.

The sequence derives from a woman in her 30s in good health. Sequencing was performed on naive CD4+ T cells from blood. The chain joins TRBV28 to TRBJ2-7; D perhaps matches TRBD1 (8 bases). The CDR3 spells CASSYRGGPSSYEQYF. The CDR3 DNA reads TGTGCCAGCAGTTACAGGGGGGGGCCGAGCTCCTACGAGCAGTACTTC.